This T cell receptor beta chain was captured by sequencing in a study of T cells in narcolepsy. Germline trimming cut 2 bases from V and 7 bases from J; bases unmatched to any gene: 7. Germline lookup yields CDR1 MNHEY and CDR2 SMNVEV (reference sequence). This CDR3 has 14 residues. Some clones are missing from TCRdb's copy, which holds only in-frame ones; the method was immunoSEQ multiplex PCR. The sample lists around 25,000 clones; approximately 77% were seen once. In the case of this clone: What it binds is not known.

Whole-study results and caveats: Comparing one patient's CSF and blood CD4+ clonotypes highlighted HCRT- and TRIB2-specific autoreactive clonotypes. Healthy controls reportedly lacked the autoreactive clonotypes serially found in patients' blood.

The rearrangement links TRBV27 to TRBJ2-5, with 7 bases that match TRBD1. The sample was memory (CD45RA-) CD4+ T cells from blood. The receptor was derived from a human donor in good health. The CDR3 coding sequence is TGTGCCAGCAGTTTAAACAGGGGCGGTAGGACCCAGTACTTC. Amino acid sequence: CASSLNRGGRTQYF.